A selection of T cell receptor beta chains follows, all from one sample in a study of blood T cell repertoires in COVID-19. The protocol was immunoSEQ multiplex PCR, while the TCRdb copy is restricted to in-frame clones and leaves out a portion. Of approximately 250,000 clones detected, around 80% appear once; the ten largest clones hold 15%. Sequencing used PBMCs or T cells enriched from blood (not recorded which). All receptors come from a man in his forties who had recovered from COVID-19. The CDR3 runs from the conserved cysteine through the conserved F or W. The D gene is left open where the match is weak. Size is stated for part of the rows, as once, few or many counts, or as a class when the clone is expanded.

D gene | J gene | V gene | clone size | CDR3 protein | CDR3 DNA
TRBD1 | TRBJ1-2 | TRBV5-1 | NA | CASSRRTGQGYGYTF | TGCGCCAGCAGCCGGAGAACGGGACAGGGATATGGCTACACCTTC
TRBD1 | TRBJ2-7 | TRBV28 | NA | CASSPTGGSIEQYF | TGTGCCAGCAGCCCGACAGGGGGGTCTATCGAGCAGTACTTC
TRBD2 | TRBJ2-3 | TRBV5-1 | NA | CASSDAGVTDTQYF | TGCGCCAGCAGCGACGCGGGGGTCACAGATACGCAGTATTTT
NA | TRBJ1-2 | TRBV19 | NA | CASSISSGAYGYTF | TGTGCCAGTAGTATATCGTCAGGGGCTTATGGCTACACCTTC
NA | TRBJ1-3 | TRBV2 | NA | CASTPGIGNTIYF | TGTGCCAGCACCCCAGGGATTGGAAACACCATATATTTT
TRBD1 | TRBJ1-4 | TRBV19 | once | CASRDSTGTDNEKLFF | TGTGCCAGTAGGGATAGTACCGGGACAGATAATGAAAAACTGTTTTTT
NA | TRBJ1-2 | TRBV28 | NA | CASSTRQAEFYGYTF | TGTGCCAGCAGTACCCGACAGGCCGAATTCTATGGCTACACCTTC
NA | TRBJ2-3 | TRBV4-3 | NA | CASSQEWQTGGDTQYF | TGCGCCAGCAGCCAAGAATGGCAGACCGGAGGGGATACGCAGTATTTT
NA | TRBJ1-2 | TRBV3-1/TRBV3-2 | once | CASSQVYDIHF | TGTGCCAGCAGCCAGGTCTATGACATCCACTTC
NA | TRBJ2-1 | TRBV5-3 | NA | CARSPPGYNEQFF | TGTGCCAGAAGCCCGCCCGGCTACAATGAGCAGTTCTTC
TRBD1 | TRBJ1-4 | TRBV3-1/TRBV3-2 | NA | CASSPWTGVANEKLFF | TGTGCCAGCAGCCCTTGGACAGGGGTAGCTAATGAAAAACTGTTTTTT
NA | TRBJ1-1 | TRBV9 | NA | CASSVGQYPTEAFF | TGTGCCAGCAGCGTAGGTCAGTACCCCACTGAAGCTTTCTTT
TRBD1 | TRBJ2-7 | TRBV5-1 | NA | CASAANTGTVVYEQYF | TGCGCCAGCGCTGCGAACACCGGGACAGTAGTTTACGAGCAGTACTTC
TRBD1 | TRBJ1-5 | TRBV7-9 | NA | CASSGQGNQPQHF | TGTGCCAGCAGCGGACAGGGGAATCAGCCCCAGCATTTT
TRBD1 | TRBJ1-2 | TRBV5-5 | once | CASTPQGATNYGYTF | TGTGCCAGCACTCCACAGGGGGCGACTAACTATGGCTACACCTTC
TRBD1 | TRBJ1-5 | TRBV2 | NA | CASRATGLSNQPQHF | TGTGCCAGCAGAGCGACAGGGCTGAGCAATCAGCCCCAGCATTTT
NA | TRBJ2-7 | TRBV5-1 | NA | CASSPTLGRGHEQYF | TGCGCCAGCAGCCCCACCCTGGGCAGGGGCCACGAGCAGTACTTC
TRBD2 | TRBJ2-3 | TRBV2 | NA | CASSSSGSGTDTQYF | TGTGCCAGCAGTAGTAGCGGGAGTGGCACAGATACGCAGTATTTT
TRBD2 | TRBJ2-2 | TRBV27 | NA | CASSWGGTGELFF | TGTGCCAGCAGTTGGGGGGGCACCGGGGAGCTGTTTTTT
TRBD1 | TRBJ2-5 | TRBV19 | NA | CASSIRQGRQETQYF | TGTGCCAGTAGTATCCGACAGGGGAGGCAAGAGACCCAGTACTTC